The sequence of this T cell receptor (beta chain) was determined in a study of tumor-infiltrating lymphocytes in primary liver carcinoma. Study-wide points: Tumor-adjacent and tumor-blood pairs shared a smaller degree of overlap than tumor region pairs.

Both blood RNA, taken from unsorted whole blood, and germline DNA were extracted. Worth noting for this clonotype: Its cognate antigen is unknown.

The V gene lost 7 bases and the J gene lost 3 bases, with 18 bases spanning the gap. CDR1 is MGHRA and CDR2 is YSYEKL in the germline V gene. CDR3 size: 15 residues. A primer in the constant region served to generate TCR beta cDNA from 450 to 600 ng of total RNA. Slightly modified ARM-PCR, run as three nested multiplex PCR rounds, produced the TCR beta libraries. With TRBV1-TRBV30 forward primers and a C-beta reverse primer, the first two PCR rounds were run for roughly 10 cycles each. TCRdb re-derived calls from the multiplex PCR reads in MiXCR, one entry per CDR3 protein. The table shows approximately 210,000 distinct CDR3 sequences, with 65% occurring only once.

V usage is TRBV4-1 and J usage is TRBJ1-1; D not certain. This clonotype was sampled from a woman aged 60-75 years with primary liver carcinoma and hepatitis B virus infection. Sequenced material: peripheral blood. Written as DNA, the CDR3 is TGCGCCAGCAACCATGACGCTGACACTTACACTGAAGCTTTCTTT. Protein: CASNHDADTYTEAFF.